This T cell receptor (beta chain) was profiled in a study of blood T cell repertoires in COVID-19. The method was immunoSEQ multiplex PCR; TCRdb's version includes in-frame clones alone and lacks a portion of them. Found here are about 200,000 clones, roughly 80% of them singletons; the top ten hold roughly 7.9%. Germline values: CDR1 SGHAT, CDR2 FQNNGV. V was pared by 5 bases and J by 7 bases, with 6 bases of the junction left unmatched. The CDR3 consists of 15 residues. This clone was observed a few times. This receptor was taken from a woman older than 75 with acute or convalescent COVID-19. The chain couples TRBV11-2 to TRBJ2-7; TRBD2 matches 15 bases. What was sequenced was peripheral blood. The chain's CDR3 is CASSGGLAGGREQYF. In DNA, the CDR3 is TGTGCCAGCAGCGGAGGACTAGCGGGGGGGAGGGAGCAGTACTTC.